This TCR beta chain originates from a study of early T cells in non-severe SARS-CoV-2 infection. Study context: Bulk RNA from unsorted whole blood was sequenced; chains were unpaired.

Deletions cut 7 bases from V and 1 base from J, with 7 bases between. The CDR3 totals 12 residues. The germline V gene has CDR1 SQVTM and CDR2 ANQGSEA. Individual cDNA molecules received unique molecular identifiers. Via MiXCR, TCRdb re-called the 5' RACE reads, giving one row per CDR3 protein. This sample has about 100,000 distinct CDR3 sequences, with around 10% found just once. In its sample, this clonotype was seen a few times. The antigen is unknown. Study findings and constraints: Missing private and CD4 specificities, VDJdb matching favored anti-spike CD8 responses.

The V gene is TRBV29-1, the J gene TRBJ2-2; D remains unclear. The receptor was derived from an adult who was a healthcare worker with PCR-confirmed SARS-CoV-2 infection or an uninfected control (not recorded which). Sequenced input: whole blood. CDR3 DNA sequence: TGCAGCGGCCAGAAGAACACCGGGGAGCTGTTTTTT. Encoded protein: CSGQKNTGELFF.